This is a list of T cell receptor beta chains from one sample in a study of blood T cell repertoires in COVID-19. Data came from immunoSEQ multiplex PCR; TCRdb stores just in-frame clones and leaves some out. The sample consists of more than 50,000 clones, 80% to 95% of them appearing once. Input material: peripheral blood. The origin of the receptors is a human donor with active COVID-19. The donor label of this sample is uncertain. CDR3s include the opening cysteine and the closing phenylalanine or tryptophan. The D gene is left open where the match is weak. Clone size is given for some rows only: seen once, a few or many times, or a class if the clone is expanded.

clone_size | d_call | j_call | v_call | cdr3_nt | cdr3_aa
once | - | TRBJ1-3 | TRBV21-1 | TGTGCCAGCAGCACATGGGGCCCTTGCTCTGGAAACACCATATATTTT | CASSTWGPCSGNTIYF
- | TRBD2 | TRBJ2-5 | TRBV3-1/TRBV3-2 | TGTGCCAGCAGCCAATTCAGCGGGGGGGCGGAGACCCAGTACTTC | CASSQFSGGAETQYF
- | - | TRBJ2-6 | TRBV5-4 | TGTGCCAGCAGCCAAAGGGGAGGACGGGCCAACGTCCTGACTTTC | CASSQRGGRANVLTF
once | TRBD2 | TRBJ2-3 | TRBV20-1 | TGCAGTGCTAGTTTTAGCGGGCCCTCTCTCGATACGCAGTATTTT | CSASFSGPSLDTQYF
- | - | TRBJ2-7 | TRBV7-8 | TGTGCCAGCAGCTCTCCACGACAGTCCTACGAGCAGTACTTC | CASSSPRQSYEQYF
- | - | TRBJ1-4 | TRBV3-1/TRBV3-2 | TGTGCCAGCAGCCTATTACCCCTCCGGGGGATCGGGAGGAATGAAAAACTGTTTTTT | CASSLLPLRGIGRNEKLFF
- | - | TRBJ2-1 | TRBV7-2 | TGTGCCAGCAGCTTGGCCGCGGCCCACTACAATGAGCAGTTCTTC | CASSLAAAHYNEQFF
- | - | TRBJ2-6 | TRBV5-6 | TGTGCCAGCAGCTCGAGGAACTCTGGGGCCAACGTCCTGACTTTC | CASSSRNSGANVLTF
- | - | TRBJ2-7 | TRBV12-3/TRBV12-4 | TGTGCCAGCAGGACAGGTACTACCTACGAGCAGTACTTC | CASRTGTTYEQYF
- | - | TRBJ2-7 | TRBV28 | TGTGCCAGCAGGTCAGGGGTAGGCGAGCAGTACTTC | CASRSGVGEQYF
- | TRBD1 | TRBJ2-7 | TRBV7-2 | TGTGCCAGCAGCTCGGACAGGGGGACCTACGAGCAGTACTTC | CASSSDRGTYEQYF
once | - | TRBJ2-3 | TRBV6-2/TRBV6-3 | TGTGCCAGCAGTTACTCCCTGACCCTAGGCCTTACAGATACGCAGTATTTT | CASSYSLTLGLTDTQYF
- | - | TRBJ2-1 | TRBV28 | TGTGCCAGCACCCCTAGTAGCGGCCTTTACAATGAGCAGTTCTTC | CASTPSSGLYNEQFF
- | TRBD1 | TRBJ2-7 | TRBV30 | TGTGCCTGGAGTGTCGGGCAGGGGGCATACGAGCAGTACTTC | CAWSVGQGAYEQYF
- | TRBD1 | TRBJ2-2 | TRBV6-6 | TGTGCCAGCAGCCCAACAGGGGGCGCCGTCACCGGGGAGCTGTTTTTT | CASSPTGGAVTGELFF
- | TRBD2 | TRBJ2-1 | TRBV19 | TGTGCCAGTAGTATTCGGGGGGAAGAGCAGTTCTTC | CASSIRGEEQFF
- | - | TRBJ1-1 | TRBV5-1 | TGCGCCACCACGGAGGGAAACACTGAAGCTTTCTTT | CATTEGNTEAFF
- | TRBD1 | TRBJ1-1 | TRBV16 | TGTGCCAGCAGCCAGCCGGGACAGGGAGTCGCTGAAGCTTTCTTT | CASSQPGQGVAEAFF
- | TRBD1 | TRBJ2-1 | TRBV28 | TGTGCCAGCAGTTTAGGGGGGACAGGGGTTCCTGAGCAGTTCTTC | CASSLGGTGVPEQFF
- | - | TRBJ2-7 | TRBV27 | TGTGCCAGCAGTTCTGACTACGACCAGCAGTACTTC | CASSSDYDQQYF
- | TRBD2 | TRBJ2-2 | TRBV2 | TGTGCCAGCAGTGGGGCTAGCGGGAGTGACGGGGAGCTGTTTTTT | CASSGASGSDGELFF